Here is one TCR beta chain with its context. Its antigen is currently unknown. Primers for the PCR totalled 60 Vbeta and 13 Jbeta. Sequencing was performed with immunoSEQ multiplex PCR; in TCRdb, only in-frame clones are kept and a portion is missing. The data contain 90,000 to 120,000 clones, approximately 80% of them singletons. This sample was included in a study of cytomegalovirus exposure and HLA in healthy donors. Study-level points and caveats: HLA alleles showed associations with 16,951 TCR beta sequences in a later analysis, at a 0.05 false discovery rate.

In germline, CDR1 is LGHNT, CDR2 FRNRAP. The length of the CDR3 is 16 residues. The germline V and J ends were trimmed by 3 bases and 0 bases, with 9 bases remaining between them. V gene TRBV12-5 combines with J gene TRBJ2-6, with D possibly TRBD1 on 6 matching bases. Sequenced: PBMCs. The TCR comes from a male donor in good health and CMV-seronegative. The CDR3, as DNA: TGTGCTAGTGGTTTATTGGGGGCCTCTGGGGCCAACGTCCTGACTTTC. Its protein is CASGLLGASGANVLTF.